The following is a TCR beta chain sequence with its context. The antigen is undetermined. This entry is derived from a study of shared clonotypes between healthy human individuals. Overall study: The study used three CD4 naive, three CD4 memory, two CD8 naive and one CD8 memory plate per donor. Study outcomes and limitations: Non-shared clonotypes displayed generation probabilities falling below those of clonotypes present in all four donors. Larger richness was generally estimated for naive than memory subsets.

CDR1 and CDR2 (germline): SSHAT, FNYEAQ (reference sequence). The CDR3 spans 16 residues. V lost 2 bases and J lost 4; bases outside the gene matches: 7. Each subset's genomic DNA was split evenly across several immunoSEQ plates. TCRdb's table, derived via immunoSEQ multiplex PCR, lists solely in-frame clones and lacks some. The sample consists of some 2,500,000 clones, under 95% of them appearing once. Sequenced: naive CD4+ T cells from PBMCs. Sample subset: CD45RA+ positively selected. The chain carries TRBV7-7 and TRBJ2-1; 8 bases are a match to TRBD1. The receptor's source is a man younger than 35 in good health. Some clones in this sample may be carry-over from other donors' samples. The CDR3 nucleotides are TGTGCCAGCAGCTTAAGTGGTTGGACAGGGTACAATGAGCAGTTCTTC. Translating it yields CASSLSGWTGYNEQFF.